This T cell receptor (beta chain) stems from a study of T cells after yellow fever vaccination. Across the study: In the case of low-cell-number fractions, SMART-Seq v4 Ultra Low Input was used for preparation. Study-wide findings and caveats: The study re-detected most primary-vaccination clones after the booster (under 97% CD4, 88% CD8).

As to this clonotype: The antigen remains unidentified.

Template switching by 5'RACE produced TCR cDNA, adding a universal primer site and UMIs. A single record per CDR3 protein comes from TCRdb applying MiXCR to the 5' RACE reads. Here the sample spans around 350,000 distinct CDR3 sequences, more than 9% being singletons. Source: PBMCs, taken on the day of the first yellow fever vaccination. This clonotype was sampled from a man in his late teens or twenties who received the YFV17D yellow fever vaccine.

The DNA for the CDR3 is TGTGCCAGCAGGGACAGACTTGGAGACGAGCAGTACGTC. Translation gives CASRDRLGDEQYV. The chain carries TRBV6-1 and TRBJ2-7; maybe TRBD1 (6 bases). Trimming took 6 bases from V and 5 from J, leaving 14 bases between them. Per the germline V gene, CDR1 is MNHNS and CDR2 is SASEGT. The CDR3 runs 13 residues.